The 16 T cell receptor beta chains below were found in one sample sequenced in a study of blood T cell repertoires in COVID-19. This table comes from immunoSEQ multiplex PCR, and its TCRdb copy is limited to in-frame clones, with some not included. The table shows tens of thousands of clones, with over 75% occurring only once. The sequenced sample consisted of peripheral blood. These receptors were obtained from a human donor in a cohort sampled during active COVID-19.

The rearrangement links TRBV6-4 to TRBJ1-1; 7 bases match TRBD1. CDR1 MRHNA and CDR2 SNTAGT come from the germline V gene. The CDR3 covers 13 residues. Trimming removed 2 bases from V and 5 bases from J; junction bases left unmatched: 2. The CDR3 bases are TGTGCCAGCAGTGACGTACAGGGGACTGAAGCTTTCTTT. Residues: CASSDVQGTEAFF.

This chain joins TRBV3-1 (or the pseudogene TRBV3-2) and TRBJ2-5; no reliable D call. The V end lost 4 bases, the J end lost 3 bases, and 15 bases lay between the germline ends. The CDR3 length is 15 residues. CDR1 is LGHDT and CDR2 is YNNKEL in the germline V gene (reference sequence). Here the CDR3 DNA reads TGTGCCAGCAGCCTCAAGGTGACTTCAGAAGAGACCCAGTACTTC. This translates into CASSLKVTSEETQYF.

This sequence joins TRBV3-1 (or the pseudogene TRBV3-2) and TRBJ2-3; no clear D. CDR1 is LGHDT, CDR2 YNNKEL, per germline (reference sequence). The CDR3 contains 13 residues. V was trimmed by 0 bases and J by 5 bases, leaving 6 bases between them. CDR3 in amino acids: CASSQESLDTQYF. CDR3 nucleotide sequence: TGTGCCAGCAGCCAAGAGTCGTTAGATACGCAGTATTTT.

The V and J genes are TRBV18 and TRBJ1-2, with D possibly being TRBD1 (6 bases). V was pared by 3 bases and J by 8 bases, with 16 bases between. The germline CDR1 and CDR2 sequences are KGHSH and LQKENI. CDR3 length: 14 residues. CDR3 sequence (DNA): TGTGCCAGCTCACCTCAGGGGTTGGGGAGAGGCTACACCTTC. Amino acids: CASSPQGLGRGYTF.

The V and J genes are TRBV9 and TRBJ2-5; 9 bases map to TRBD2. J gave up 7 bases and V 0 bases, and 10 bases lay outside the gene matches. CDR3 length: 16 residues. Germline CDR1 and CDR2: SGDLS and YYNGEE. The CDR3 is CASSVAVSGSEGTQYF. CDR3 nucleotide sequence: TGTGCCAGCAGCGTAGCCGTTAGCGGGAGTGAGGGGACCCAGTACTTC.

The DNA for the CDR3 is TGTGCCGGGGGGCGAGGAGCGGGAGGATCCTACGAGCAGTACTTC. Protein: CAGGRGAGGSYEQYF. The genes are TRBV2 and TRBJ2-7; the match to TRBD2 covers 9 bases. Germline V gives CDR1 SNHLY, CDR2 FYNNEI. The CDR3 consists of 15 residues. With V trimmed by 11 bases and J by 1 base, 12 bases remained unmatched.

The rearrangement uses TRBV4-3 and TRBJ2-3, with 8 bases that match TRBD1. The trim removed 0 bases at V and 6 bases at J, leaving 8 bases unmatched. Germline CDR1 reads LGHNA; CDR2 reads YSLEER. This CDR3 has 16 residues. CDR3 DNA: TGCGCCAGCAGCCAAGAGTCAGGGGGCCCCGGTGATACGCAGTATTTT. Its protein product is CASSQESGGPGDTQYF.

The rearrangement joins TRBV28 to TRBJ1-2; D is ambiguous. The CDR3 has 14 amino acids. Trimming pared 8 bases from V and 4 bases from J, leaving 17 bases between. Germline V CDR1 and CDR2: MDHEN, SYDVKM. The CDR3 sequence: CASSILGLGYGYTF. In DNA, the CDR3 is TGTGCCAGCTCTATACTTGGGCTGGGCTATGGCTACACCTTC.

This chain joins TRBV28 and TRBJ2-5; 9 positions match TRBD1. Germline-derived CDR1 and CDR2 are MDHEN and SYDVKM. This CDR3 spans 12 amino acids. V gave up 8 bases and J gave up 2 bases; unmatched junction bases: 0. CDR3 loop: CASDRGQETQYF. The DNA of the CDR3 is TGTGCCAGCGACAGGGGGCAAGAGACCCAGTACTTC.

The CDR3 spells CASSRADVQVYEQYF. CDR3 coding DNA: TGTGCCAGCAGCCGAGCTGACGTACAGGTCTACGAGCAGTACTTC. The chain employs TRBV4-2 and TRBJ2-7; tentative D call: TRBD1 (5 bases). The germline V and J ends were trimmed by 4 bases and 3 bases, with 16 bases remaining between them. The CDR3 length is 15 residues. Germline values: CDR1 LGHNA, CDR2 YNFKEQ.

The chain couples TRBV30 to TRBJ2-7, with D maybe TRBD1 (5 bases). Germline CDR1 GTSNPN, CDR2 SVGIG (reference sequence). CDR3 length: 11 amino acids. The V end lost 2 bases, the J end lost 5 bases, and 7 bases lay between the germline ends. CDR3 residues: CAWSRRDEQYF. Written as DNA, the CDR3 is TGTGCCTGGAGTCGCAGGGACGAGCAGTACTTC.

The gene calls are TRBV5-4 and TRBJ1-6, with 10 bases fitting TRBD1. J was trimmed by 7 bases and V by 2 bases; bases with no gene match: 12. The CDR3 length is 18 residues. Per germline, CDR1 SGHNT and CDR2 YYREEE (reference sequence). The CDR3 DNA follows: TGTGCCAGCAGCTTCAGACAGGGGGCGCAGACTAGGAATTCACCCCTCCACTTT. This sequence encodes CASSFRQGAQTRNSPLHF.

This clone was seen a single time. This chain's CDR3 is CASSYSGTQGYEQYF. As DNA, the CDR3 is TGTGCCAGCAGTTACTCGGGGACACAAGGGTACGAGCAGTACTTC. V is TRBV6-6 and J is TRBJ2-7, with a possible D match to TRBD1 (6 bases). V lost 0 bases, J lost 4 bases, and 13 bases lay in between. This CDR3 region has 15 residues. Germline CDR1 is MNHNY and CDR2 is SVGAGI (reference sequence).

V is TRBV5-4 and J is TRBJ1-6; TRBD1 aligns across 7 bases. CDR1 and CDR2 from the germline V gene are SGHNT and YYREEE (reference sequence). The trim removed 4 bases at V and 9 bases at J, leaving 10 bases unmatched. The CDR3 is 15 amino acids. For the CDR3, the DNA is TGTGCCAGCAGCCTGACAAGGGGGCCCAGTTCACCCCTCCACTTT. Its translation is CASSLTRGPSSPLHF.

This clone appeared once. This chain links TRBV4-1 with TRBJ2-1; 9 nucleotides line up with TRBD2. This CDR3 is 18 amino acids long. Germline values: CDR1 MGHRA, CDR2 YSYEKL. Germline trimming cut 0 bases from V and 5 bases from J; bases unmatched to any gene: 11. Here the CDR3 DNA reads TGCGCCAGCAGCCAAGAAGCTAGCGGGGCCGCTCGGGACAATGAGCAGTTCTTC. Amino acid sequence: CASSQEASGAARDNEQFF.

The chain combines TRBV6-1 with TRBJ1-1; D unclear. V shed 3 bases and J shed 0 bases, with 11 bases lying between them. This CDR3 is 15 amino acids long. CDR1 and CDR2 (germline): MNHNS, SASEGT. The CDR3 spells CASSDLPRVNTEAFF. The CDR3 nucleotides read TGTGCCAGCAGTGATCTGCCGCGGGTGAACACTGAAGCTTTCTTT.